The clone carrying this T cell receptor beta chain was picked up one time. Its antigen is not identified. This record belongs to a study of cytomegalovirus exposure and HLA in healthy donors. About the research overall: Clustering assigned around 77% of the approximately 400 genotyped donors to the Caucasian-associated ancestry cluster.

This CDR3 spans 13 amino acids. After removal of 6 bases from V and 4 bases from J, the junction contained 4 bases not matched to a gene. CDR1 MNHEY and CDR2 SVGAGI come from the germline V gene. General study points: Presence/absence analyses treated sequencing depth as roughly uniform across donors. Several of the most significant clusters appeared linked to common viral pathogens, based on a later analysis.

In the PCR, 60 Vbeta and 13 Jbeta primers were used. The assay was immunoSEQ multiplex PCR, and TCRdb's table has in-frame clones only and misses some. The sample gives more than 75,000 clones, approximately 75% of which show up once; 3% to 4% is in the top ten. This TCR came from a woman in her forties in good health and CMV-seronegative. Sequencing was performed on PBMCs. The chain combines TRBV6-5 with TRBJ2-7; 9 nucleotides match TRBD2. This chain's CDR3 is CASRGLALYEQYF. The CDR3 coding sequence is TGTGCCAGCAGGGGACTAGCCCTGTACGAGCAGTACTTC.